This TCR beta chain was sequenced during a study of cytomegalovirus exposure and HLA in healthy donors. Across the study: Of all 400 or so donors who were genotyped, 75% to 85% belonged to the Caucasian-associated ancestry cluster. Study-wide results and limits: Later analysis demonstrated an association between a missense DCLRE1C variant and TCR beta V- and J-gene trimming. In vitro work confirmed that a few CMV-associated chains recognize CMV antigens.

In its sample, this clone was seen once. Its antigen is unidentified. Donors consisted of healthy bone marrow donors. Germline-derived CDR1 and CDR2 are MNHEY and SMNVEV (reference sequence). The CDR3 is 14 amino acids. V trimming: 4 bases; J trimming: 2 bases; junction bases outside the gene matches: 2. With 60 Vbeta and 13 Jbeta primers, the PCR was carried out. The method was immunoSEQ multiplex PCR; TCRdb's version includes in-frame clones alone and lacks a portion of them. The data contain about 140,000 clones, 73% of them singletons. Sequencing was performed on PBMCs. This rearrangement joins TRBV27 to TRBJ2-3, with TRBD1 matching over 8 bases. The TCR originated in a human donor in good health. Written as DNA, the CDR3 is TGTGCCAGCAGTTGGACAGGGCCCACAGATACGCAGTATTTT. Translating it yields CASSWTGPTDTQYF.